The sequence of this T cell receptor (beta chain) was determined in a study of cytomegalovirus exposure and HLA in healthy donors. Primers for the PCR totalled 60 Vbeta and 13 Jbeta. The data were produced by immunoSEQ multiplex PCR, yet TCRdb's version contains in-frame clones alone and is incomplete. The sample has more than 95,000 clones, around 73% seen once. This CDR3 comprises 15 residues. Germline V gene data show CDR1 as SGHTA and CDR2 as FQGNSA. The V end lost 7 bases, the J end lost 5 bases, and 20 bases lay between the germline ends. About this clone itself: What it binds is not known.

Study results and caveats: Presence/absence analyses assumed roughly uniform sequencing depth across donors, which may not hold. Earlier analysis yielded a pattern in which most TCR beta V segments were productive about 90% or about 30% of the time. Beyond CMV serostatus, there was no information to go on about immune exposure.

The TCR originated in a man aged 60 to 75 in good health and CMV-seropositive. The chain links TRBV7-2 to TRBJ2-5, with D perhaps matching TRBD2 (6 bases). Sequencing used PBMCs. The CDR3 loop reads CASTPFRLASETQYF. The DNA of the CDR3 is TGTGCCAGCACCCCGTTCCGTCTAGCGAGCGAGACCCAGTACTTC.